This TCR beta chain was captured by sequencing in a study of OX40 agonist ivuxolimab in advanced cancers. Per the germline V gene, CDR1 is LGHNA and CDR2 is YSLEER. The CDR3 runs to 15 residues. J gave up 2 bases and V 5 bases, and 9 bases lay outside the gene matches. Sampling of blood occurred at baseline, cycle 4 day 1, and cycle 7 day 1. This table comes from immunoSEQ multiplex PCR, and its TCRdb copy is limited to in-frame clones, with some not included. The data hold roughly 92,000 clones, with under 95% observed a single time. The chain uses TRBV4-3 and TRBJ2-7; 7 positions agree with TRBD2. The material was CD4+ or CD8+ T cells sorted from blood, obtained in a trial of the OX40 agonist ivuxolimab. The clonotype originates from an adult with an advanced solid tumor such as melanoma, head and neck, liver or kidney cancer. Written as DNA, the CDR3 is TGCGCCAGCAGCTCCCAACTAGCGTCCACCTACGAGCAGTACTTC. Amino acids: CASSSQLASTYEQYF.